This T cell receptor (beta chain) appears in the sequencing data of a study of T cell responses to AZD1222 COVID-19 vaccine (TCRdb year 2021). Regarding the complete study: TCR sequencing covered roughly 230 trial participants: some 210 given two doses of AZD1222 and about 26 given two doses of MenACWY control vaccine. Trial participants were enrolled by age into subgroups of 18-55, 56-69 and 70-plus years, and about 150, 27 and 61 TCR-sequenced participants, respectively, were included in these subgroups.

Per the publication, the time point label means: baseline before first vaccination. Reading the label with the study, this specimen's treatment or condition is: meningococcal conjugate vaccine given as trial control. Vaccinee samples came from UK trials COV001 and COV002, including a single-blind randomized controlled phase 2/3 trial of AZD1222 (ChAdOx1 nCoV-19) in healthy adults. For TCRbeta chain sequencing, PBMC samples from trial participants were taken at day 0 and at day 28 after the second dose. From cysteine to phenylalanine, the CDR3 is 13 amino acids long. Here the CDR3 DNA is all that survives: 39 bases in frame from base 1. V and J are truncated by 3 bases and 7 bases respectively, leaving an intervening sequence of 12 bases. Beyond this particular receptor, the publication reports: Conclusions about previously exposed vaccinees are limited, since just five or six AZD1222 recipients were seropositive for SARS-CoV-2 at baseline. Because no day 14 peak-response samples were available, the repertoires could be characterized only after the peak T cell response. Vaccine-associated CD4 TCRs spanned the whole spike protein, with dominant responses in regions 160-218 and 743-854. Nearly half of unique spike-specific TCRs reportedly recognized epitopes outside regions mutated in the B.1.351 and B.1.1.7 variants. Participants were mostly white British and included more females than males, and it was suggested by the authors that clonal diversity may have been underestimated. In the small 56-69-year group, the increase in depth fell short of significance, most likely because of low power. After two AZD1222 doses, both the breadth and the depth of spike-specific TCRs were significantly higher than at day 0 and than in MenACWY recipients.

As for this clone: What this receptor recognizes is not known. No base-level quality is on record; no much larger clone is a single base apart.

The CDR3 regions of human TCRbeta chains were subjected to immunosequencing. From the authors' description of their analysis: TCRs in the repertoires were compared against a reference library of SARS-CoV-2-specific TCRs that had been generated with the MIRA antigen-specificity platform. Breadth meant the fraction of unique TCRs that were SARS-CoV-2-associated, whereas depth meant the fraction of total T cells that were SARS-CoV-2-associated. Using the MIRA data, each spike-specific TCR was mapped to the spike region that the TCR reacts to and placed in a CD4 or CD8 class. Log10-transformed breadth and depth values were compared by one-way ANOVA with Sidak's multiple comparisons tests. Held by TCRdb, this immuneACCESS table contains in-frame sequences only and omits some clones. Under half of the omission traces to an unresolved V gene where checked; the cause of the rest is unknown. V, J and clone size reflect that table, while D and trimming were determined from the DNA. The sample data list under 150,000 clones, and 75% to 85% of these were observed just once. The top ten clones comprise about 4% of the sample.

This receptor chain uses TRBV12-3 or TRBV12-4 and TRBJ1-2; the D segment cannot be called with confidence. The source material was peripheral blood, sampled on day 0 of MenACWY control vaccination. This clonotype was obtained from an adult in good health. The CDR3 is CASSLANWGGYTF. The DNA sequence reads TGTGCCAGCAGTTTGGCCAACTGGGGTGGCTACACCTTC.